The 14 T cell receptor beta chains given below trace back to one sample, sequenced in a study of cytomegalovirus exposure and HLA in healthy donors. PCR amplification relied on 60 Vbeta primers (plus 13 Jbeta primers). Method: immunoSEQ multiplex PCR; TCRdb's copy keeps in-frame clones and lacks some. This repertoire shows under 200,000 clones, approximately 82% found once; its top ten account for nearly 6.5%. Input material: PBMCs. These receptors came from a man in his forties or fifties in good health and CMV-seropositive.

The chain has TRBV7-9 and TRBJ1-6; no clear D gene. Per the germline V gene, CDR1 is SEHNR and CDR2 is FQNEAQ (reference sequence). The CDR3 is 15 amino acids. V lost 6 bases to trimming and J lost 7 bases, with 16 bases between them. This chain's CDR3 is CASRRDGSGNSPLHF. For the CDR3, the DNA is TGTGCCAGCAGGAGAGACGGGAGCGGAAATTCACCCCTCCACTTT.

This sequence joins TRBV5-6 and TRBJ2-2; a possible D gene is TRBD2 (5 bases). Germline V CDR1 and CDR2: SGHDT, YYEEEE. V gave up 4 bases and J gave up 9 bases, with 10 bases separating them. The CDR3 totals 12 residues. The CDR3 spells CASSPGLRELFF. CDR3 DNA sequence: TGTGCCAGCAGCCCCGGACTCCGGGAGCTGTTTTTT.

Comments on this clone: One end of the junction fails to match germline, which may point to a read error. The chain joins TRBV27 to TRBJ2-1; D is perhaps TRBD2 (5 bases). Germline CDR1 reads MNHEY; CDR2 reads SMNVEV (reference sequence). The CDR3 length is 13 residues. In DNA, the CDR3 is TGTGCCAGCAGGGAGGTTTCCTCCAATGAGCAGTTCTTC. Translated, it gives CASREVSSNEQFF.

The CDR3 coding sequence is TGTGCCAGCAGCCCGGGACAGGGGTCCTACGAGCAGTACGTC. This encodes CASSPGQGSYEQYV. V gene TRBV6-1 combines with J gene TRBJ2-7, with TRBD1 matching 10 bases. The CDR3 extends over 14 amino acids. Trimming took 6 bases from V and 1 from J; bases not matched to a gene: 3. From germline, CDR1 is MNHNS and CDR2 SASEGT.

The CDR3 reads CASSIRRGGSDTQYF. In DNA, the CDR3 is TGTGCCAGTAGTATCCGGAGGGGTGGTTCAGATACGCAGTATTTT. The rearrangement joins TRBV19 to TRBJ2-3; tentatively, D is TRBD2 (6 bases). V lost 3 bases, J lost 4 bases, and 14 bases lay in between. Germline values: CDR1 LNHDA, CDR2 SQIVND (reference sequence). This CDR3 has 15 amino acids.

The CDR3 DNA reads TGTGCCAGCAGCTACTTGGGGGAGGTCGACAAAAACATTCAGTACTTC. Amino acid sequence: CASSYLGEVDKNIQYF. The chain couples TRBV11-1 to TRBJ2-4; maybe TRBD2 (6 bases). CDR3 length: 16 amino acids. Trimming left V 4 bases short and J 3 bases short, with 16 bases between. CDR1 and CDR2 from the germline V gene are SGHAT and FQDESV (reference sequence).

The sample holds one count of this clone. The V call is TRBV15, the J call TRBJ2-3, with TRBD2 matching 16 bases. The CDR3 spans 17 residues. Germline V gives CDR1 LNHNV, CDR2 YYDKDF (reference sequence). The V gene end was trimmed by 4 bases and the J gene end by 6 bases; junction bases not matched to a gene: 7. CDR3 loop: CATSMGLAGGASDTQYF. DNA for the CDR3: TGTGCCACCAGCATGGGACTAGCGGGGGGGGCGTCGGATACGCAGTATTTT. Variable domain in full (rest from reference TRBV15 and TRBJ2-3): DAMVIQNPRYQVTQFGKPVTLSCSQTLNHNVMYWYQQKSSQAPKLLFHYYDKDFNNEADTPDNFQSRRPNTSFCFLDIRSPGLGDTAMYLCATSMGLAGGASDTQYFGPGTRLTVL.

This clone was counted only a few times. J is TRBJ2-7 and V is TRBV5-1, with D maybe TRBD1 (6 bases). Germline V gene data show CDR1 as SGHRS and CDR2 as YFSETQ. The V and J ends lost 1 base and 5 bases respectively, with 13 bases between them. The CDR3 is made up of 14 amino acids. For the CDR3, the DNA is TGCGCCAGCAGCTTGACAGGGTCGGCCAACGAGCAGTACTTC. It yields the protein CASSLTGSANEQYF.

V is TRBV5-6 and J is TRBJ2-3; 7 positions agree with TRBD2. From germline, CDR1 is SGHDT and CDR2 YYEEEE. The CDR3 is 17 amino acids. Trimming removed 3 bases from V and 2 bases from J; junction bases left unmatched: 12. The CDR3 DNA is TGTGCCAGCAGCTACAAGATTCCGGGACTAAACACAGATACGCAGTATTTT. It translates to CASSYKIPGLNTDTQYF.

Points on this clone: A read error may account for a junction end that differs from germline. The chain links TRBV14 to TRBJ2-1; D gene uncertain. Germline CDR1 and CDR2: SGHDN and FVKESK. CDR3 length: 12 residues. CDR3: CVSSPRVNEQFF. Here the CDR3 DNA reads TGTGTCAGCAGCCCTCGCGTCAATGAGCAGTTCTTC.

The chain links TRBV11-2 to TRBJ2-1, with D tentatively TRBD2 (5 bases). This CDR3 comprises 12 residues. Germline V lookup: CDR1 SGHAT, CDR2 FQNNGV. Trimming pared 8 bases from V and 8 bases from J, leaving 13 bases between. In DNA form, the CDR3 reads TGTGCCAGCGGCACAACTAGGGATGAGCAGTTCTTC. Its translation: CASGTTRDEQFF.

The genes are TRBV19 and TRBJ1-5; unclear D gene. The CDR3 sequence is 15 residues long. The V gene's germline CDR1 is LNHDA and CDR2 SQIVND (reference sequence). The V end lost 3 bases, the J end lost 6 bases, and 15 bases lay between the germline ends. CDR3 DNA sequence: TGTGCCAGTAGTATCAAAGGGCCAGGAGGTCAGCCCCAGCATTTT. Translated: CASSIKGPGGQPQHF.

This rearrangement joins TRBV11-2 to TRBJ2-2; weak D call: TRBD1 (6 bases). The V gene's germline CDR1 is SGHAT and CDR2 FQNNGV. CDR3 length: 15 residues. V gave up 5 bases and J gave up 1 base, with 11 bases separating them. CDR3 in DNA: TGTGCCAGCAGCCGGACAGACATGAACACCGGGGAGCTGTTTTTT. It translates to CASSRTDMNTGELFF.

V gene TRBV5-1 combines with J gene TRBJ2-1, with 11 bases aligning to TRBD2. With V trimmed by 0 bases and J by 3 bases, 8 bases remained unmatched. This CDR3 comprises 18 residues. CDR1 is SGHRS and CDR2 is YFSETQ in the germline V gene. The chain's CDR3 is CASSLGLAGGALYNEQFF. The CDR3 DNA follows: TGCGCCAGCAGCTTGGGTCTAGCGGGGGGCGCACTCTACAATGAGCAGTTCTTC.